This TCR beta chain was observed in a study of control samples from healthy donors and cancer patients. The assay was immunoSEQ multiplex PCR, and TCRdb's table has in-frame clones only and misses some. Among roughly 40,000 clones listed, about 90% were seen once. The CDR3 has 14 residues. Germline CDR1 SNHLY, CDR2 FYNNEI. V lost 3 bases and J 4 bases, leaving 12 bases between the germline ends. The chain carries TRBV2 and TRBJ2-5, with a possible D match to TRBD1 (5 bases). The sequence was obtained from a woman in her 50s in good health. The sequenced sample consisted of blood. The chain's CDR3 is CASSDSRGTETQYF. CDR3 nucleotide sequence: TGTGCCAGCAGTGATAGTAGGGGAACAGAGACCCAGTACTTC.